Given below is one T cell receptor beta chain in context. Antigen specificity is unknown. Execution of the assay was at deep level. Profiling relied on immunoSEQ multiplex PCR, and the TCRdb table lists in-frame clones only, not all of them. The profile shows around 500,000 clones, roughly 85% of them singletons. These data originate in a study of shared clonotypes between healthy human individuals. Findings and limits, study-wide: Sequencing depth was expected to influence donor clonotype sharing.

The TCR comes from a woman aged 40-49 years in good health. Some clones in this sample may be carry-over from other donors' samples. Sequenced material: PBMCs.

In DNA, the CDR3 is TGTGCCATCAGGGGGACTAGCGGGAGGTTTGAGCAGTTCTTC. Amino acid sequence: CAIRGTSGRFEQFF. The rearrangement joins TRBV10-3 to TRBJ2-1; 15 bases line up with TRBD2. CDR3 size: 14 residues. Germline V gene lookup returns CDR1 ENHRY and CDR2 SYGVKD. V dropped 6 bases and J dropped 9; count of bases not matched to a gene: 3.